What follows are 21 T cell receptor beta chains derived from one specimen sequenced in a study of T-cell reconstitution after alpha-beta-depleted transplantation in children (dated by TCRdb to 2016 to 2018). Library creation used PCR. The run used an Illumina HiSeq 2500. Molecular barcoding was employed in the preparation of TCR libraries, with unique molecular identifiers being used to normalize TCRbeta repertoire quantification. TCRdb applied fastp at Q25 and MiXCR to the public reads, then kept only in-frame beta chains. Each entry is one CDR3 protein sequence, shown with its most common DNA and genes. The sample yields almost 250,000 distinct CDR3 sequences; more than 20% were counted once. About 2.6% of the sample is in the top ten clones. According to the study, the label for this sample's treatment or condition signals: allogeneic hematopoietic cell transplantation with graft depleted of TCRalphabeta T cells and CD19 B cells.

Specimen: PBMCs, collected before TCRalphabeta/CD19-depleted stem cell transplant. The origin of the receptors is a girl aged 2-10 years with Fanconi anemia, due to receive a stem cell transplant.

The gene calls are TRBV29-1 and TRBJ1-2; 7 bases fit TRBD1. The CDR3 runs 13 residues. Germline V CDR1 and CDR2: SQVTM, ANQGSEA. V shed 0 bases, J shed 2 bases, and the junction held 0 bases outside the gene matches. The CDR3 spells CSVEETGNYGYTF. CDR3 coding DNA: TGCAGCGTTGAAGAGACAGGGAACTATGGCTACACCTTC.

Here the CDR3 DNA reads TGTGCCAGCAGTCCAATCTCGGGGCCAATTAATTCACCCCTCCACTTT. This translates into CASSPISGPINSPLHF. The V call is TRBV6-2 or TRBV6-3, the J call TRBJ1-6, with D tentatively TRBD1 (5 bases). V was cut by 5 bases and J by 6 bases, with 17 bases left in between. CDR3 length equals 16 residues. Germline V gene data show CDR1 as MNHEY and CDR2 as SVGEGT.

This clonotype has a count of ten or more. The chain uses TRBV29-1 and TRBJ2-1; possible D gene TRBD2, 6 bases. Germline CDR1 and CDR2: SQVTM and ANQGSEA. V was trimmed by 6 bases and J by 4 bases, leaving 16 bases between them. The length of the CDR3 is 14 residues. Here the CDR3 reads CSVAGGTGYNEQFF. Here the CDR3 DNA reads TGCAGCGTGGCAGGCGGGACTGGTTACAATGAGCAGTTCTTC.

This clonotype appeared many times. The chain joins TRBV29-1 to TRBJ1-1; D is unclear. The V end was cut by 5 bases, the J end by 5 bases, with 9 bases between. CDR3 length equals 11 residues. CDR1 SQVTM and CDR2 ANQGSEA come from the germline V gene. The CDR3 here is CSVTDGTEAFF. CDR3 DNA: TGCAGCGTTACCGACGGGACTGAAGCTTTCTTT.

This clonotype was seen a handful of times. The V call is TRBV5-6, the J call TRBJ2-3, with D hard to call. CDR3 length: 19 amino acids. Germline lookup yields CDR1 SGHDT and CDR2 YYEEEE. Trimming cost V 4 bases and J 2 bases, with 26 bases left between them. The CDR3 region has the DNA TGTGCCAGCAGCCTCCCGAACAGAGGTGTGATAACTGTCACAGATACGCAGTATTTT. Translating it yields CASSLPNRGVITVTDTQYF.

The table lists this clonotype with many counts. The chain uses TRBV12-3 or TRBV12-4 and TRBJ1-1; no clear D gene. The V gene lost 6 bases and the J gene lost 11 bases, with 22 bases spanning the gap. This CDR3 is built from 14 residues. The CDR3 DNA follows: TGTGCCAGCAGACCGCCCCTAATAGGTCTGGCTGCTTTCTTT. It specifies CASRPPLIGLAAFF.

This chain connects TRBV4-1 to TRBJ1-3, with D perhaps TRBD1 (5 bases). This CDR3 spans 15 amino acids. Trimming left V 1 base short and J 8 bases short, with 15 bases between. Germline assignment: CDR1 MGHRA and CDR2 YSYEKL. The CDR3 coding sequence is TGCGCCAGCAGCCAAGTAGCGGGCGCGGGGGACACCATATATTTT. Translated, it gives CASSQVAGAGDTIYF.

This clonotype was recorded many times. The V and J genes are TRBV20-1 and TRBJ1-4, with D maybe TRBD1 (5 bases). Trimming cost V 5 bases and J 13 bases, with 23 bases left between them. The CDR3 is 14 residues long. The germline CDR1 and CDR2 sequences are DFQATT and SNEGSKA (reference sequence). The CDR3 loop reads CSAHLGDRNLGLFF. The DNA of the CDR3 is TGCAGTGCTCACTTGGGGGACCGCAACCTGGGACTGTTTTTT.

The chain recombines TRBV5-1 with TRBJ2-1; 10 bases are shared with TRBD1. From germline, CDR1 is SGHRS and CDR2 YFSETQ. The V and J ends lost 5 bases and 7 bases, in that order; junction bases with no gene match: 9. The CDR3 runs 15 residues. The CDR3 here is CASRPWRQGANEQFF. The CDR3, as DNA: TGCGCCAGCAGACCGTGGAGACAGGGGGCAAATGAGCAGTTCTTC.

The table lists this clonotype with many counts. The genes are TRBV20-1 and TRBJ2-3; perhaps D is TRBD1 or TRBD2 (5 bases each). V was cut by 2 bases and J by 1 base, with 25 bases left in between. This CDR3 has 19 residues. Germline CDR1 reads DFQATT; CDR2 reads SNEGSKA (reference sequence). The CDR3 is CSARRRGYRGRGGTDTQYF. Here the CDR3 DNA reads TGCAGTGCTAGACGGAGAGGGTATCGGGGAAGGGGAGGCACAGATACGCAGTATTTT.

This clonotype was seen a few times. This chain connects TRBV7-2 to TRBJ2-1; TRBD2 matches at 14 bases. The V gene's germline CDR1 is SGHTA and CDR2 FQGNSA. The CDR3 covers 17 residues. V gave up 6 bases and J gave up 5 bases; unmatched junction bases: 9. CDR3: CASSGTSGRGGNNEQFF. CDR3 sequence (DNA): TGTGCCAGCAGTGGGACTAGCGGGAGAGGGGGCAACAATGAGCAGTTCTTC.

Ten or more counts support this clonotype. The rearrangement links TRBV15 to TRBJ1-2; D is unclear. Trimming took 0 bases from V and 4 from J, leaving 6 bases between them. The germline V gene has CDR1 LNHNV and CDR2 YYDKDF (reference sequence). CDR3 length: 13 amino acids. The CDR3 DNA reads TGTGCCACCAGCAGAGATCGGCCCTATGGCTACACCTTC. Translating it yields CATSRDRPYGYTF.

This clonotype has more than one count but fewer than ten. The chain employs TRBV7-8 and TRBJ2-1; weak D call: TRBD2 (6 bases). CDR3 length equals 18 residues. V was clipped by 0 bases and J by 0 bases, with 15 bases between them. Germline V gene data show CDR1 as SGHVS and CDR2 as FQNEAQ. CDR3 loop: CASSLAQIGGFSYNEQFF. The DNA for the CDR3 is TGTGCCAGCAGCTTAGCGCAGATCGGAGGGTTCTCCTACAATGAGCAGTTCTTC.

This clonotype has a count of ten or more. Here the CDR3 reads CASSFGGAYNEQFF. Here the CDR3 DNA reads TGTGCCAGCAGCTTCGGGGGGGCCTACAATGAGCAGTTCTTC. V gene TRBV7-2 combines with J gene TRBJ2-1, with 8 bases aligning to TRBD2. Trimming took 3 bases from V and 2 from J; bases not matched to a gene: 0. CDR1 is SGHTA, CDR2 FQGNSA, per germline. The CDR3 is 14 amino acids.

J is TRBJ2-7 and V is TRBV20-1; D unresolved. CDR1 and CDR2 (germline): DFQATT, SNEGSKA (reference sequence). CDR3 size: 11 residues. Deletions cut 6 bases from V and 2 bases from J, with 8 bases between. The CDR3 loop reads CSALWAYEQYF. In nucleotides, the CDR3 is TGCAGTGCCCTCTGGGCCTACGAGCAGTACTTC.

The chain employs TRBV7-9 and TRBJ2-1, with D maybe TRBD2 (5 bases). This CDR3 has 14 amino acids. CDR1 is SEHNR, CDR2 FQNEAQ, per germline (reference sequence). V lost 5 bases, J lost 10 bases, and 18 bases lay in between. The DNA for the CDR3 is TGTGCCAGCAGCCCCCTCCGAGGGAGAATCGAGCAGTTCTTC. Its translation: CASSPLRGRIEQFF. The variable domain in full, with the rest retrieved from reference TRBV7-9 and TRBJ2-1, is DTGVSQNPRHKITKRGQNVTFRCDPISEHNRLYWYRQTLGQGPEFLTYFQNEAQLEKSRLLSDRFSAERPKGSFSTLEIQRTEQGDSAMYLCASSPLRGRIEQFFGPGTRLTVL.

This clonotype has just a few counts. This chain joins TRBV10-3 and TRBJ2-5, with D possibly matching TRBD1 (6 bases). CDR1 ENHRY and CDR2 SYGVKD come from the germline V gene. V was cut by 6 bases and J by 3 bases, with 17 bases left in between. The length of the CDR3 is 15 residues. CDR3 residues: CAIRPGHLKEETQYF. CDR3 sequence (DNA): TGTGCCATCAGGCCGGGACACCTAAAAGAAGAGACCCAGTACTTC.

The gene calls are TRBV7-9 and TRBJ2-5, with a tentative D call TRBD2 (5 bases). Germline V gene sequence: CDR1 SEHNR, CDR2 FQNEAQ (reference sequence). V was pared by 4 bases and J by 5 bases, with 11 bases between. The CDR3 has 13 residues. CDR3 loop: CASSSEAQETQYF. In DNA form, the CDR3 reads TGTGCCAGCAGCTCGGAGGCCCAGGAGACCCAGTACTTC.

The chain carries TRBV20-1 and TRBJ2-7; perhaps TRBD2 as D (6 bases). The CDR3 runs to 13 residues. Per germline, CDR1 DFQATT and CDR2 SNEGSKA (reference sequence). The V end was cut by 4 bases, the J end by 0 bases, with 10 bases between. The CDR3 DNA sequence: TGCAGTGCTAACCACGGGAGCTCCTACGAGCAGTACTTC. This translates into CSANHGSSYEQYF.

This clonotype appeared many times. The chain uses TRBV29-1 and TRBJ1-4; D not resolved. Germline CDR1 and CDR2: SQVTM and ANQGSEA. Trimming removed 4 bases from V and 5 bases from J, with 14 bases in between. The length of the CDR3 is 14 residues. Here the CDR3 reads CSVGRDPRNEKLFF. The CDR3 DNA reads TGCAGCGTTGGCCGGGATCCCCGGAATGAAAAACTGTTTTTT. Variable domain in full (rest from reference TRBV29-1 and TRBJ1-4): SAVISQKPSRDICQRGTSLTIQCQVDSQVTMMFWYRQQPGQSLTLIATANQGSEATYESGFVIDKFPISRPNLTFSTLTVSNMSPEDSSIYLCSVGRDPRNEKLFFGSGTQLSVL.

This clonotype was counted many times. The rearrangement uses TRBV20-1 and TRBJ1-1; unclear D gene. The CDR3 length is 11 residues. CDR1 and CDR2 (germline): DFQATT, SNEGSKA (reference sequence). Trimming removed 7 bases from V and 4 bases from J, with 10 bases in between. Written as DNA, the CDR3 is TGCAGTGACGAGGGCAGCACTGAAGCTTTCTTT. Translated, it gives CSDEGSTEAFF.